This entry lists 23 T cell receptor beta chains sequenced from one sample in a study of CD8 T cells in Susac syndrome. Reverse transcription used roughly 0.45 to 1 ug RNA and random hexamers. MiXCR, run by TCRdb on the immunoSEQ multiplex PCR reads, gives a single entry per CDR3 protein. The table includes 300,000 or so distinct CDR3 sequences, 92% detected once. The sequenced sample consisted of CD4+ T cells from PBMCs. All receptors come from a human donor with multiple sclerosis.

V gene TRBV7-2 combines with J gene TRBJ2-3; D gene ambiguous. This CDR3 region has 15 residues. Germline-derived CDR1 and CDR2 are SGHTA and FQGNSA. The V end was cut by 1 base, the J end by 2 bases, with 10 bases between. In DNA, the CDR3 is TGTGCCAGCAGCTTAGGGCTAGGCAACACAGATACGCAGTATTTT. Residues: CASSLGLGNTDTQYF. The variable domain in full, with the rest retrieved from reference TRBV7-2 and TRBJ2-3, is GAGVSQSPSNKVTEKGKDVELRCDPISGHTALYWYRQSLGQGLEFLIYFQGNSAPDKSGLPSDRFSAERTGGSVSTLTIQRTQQEDSAVYLCASSLGLGNTDTQYFGPGTRLTVL.

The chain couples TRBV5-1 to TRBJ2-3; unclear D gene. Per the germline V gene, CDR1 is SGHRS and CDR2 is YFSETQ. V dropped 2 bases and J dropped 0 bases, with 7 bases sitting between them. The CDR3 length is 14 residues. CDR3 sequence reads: CASSFEDSTDTQYF. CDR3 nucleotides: TGCGCCAGCAGCTTTGAGGACAGCACAGATACGCAGTATTTT.

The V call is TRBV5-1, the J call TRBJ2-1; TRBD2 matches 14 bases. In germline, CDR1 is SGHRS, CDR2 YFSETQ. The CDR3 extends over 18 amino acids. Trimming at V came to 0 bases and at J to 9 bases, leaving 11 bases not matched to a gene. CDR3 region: CASSLGTSGRRPHSEQFF. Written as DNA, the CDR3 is TGCGCCAGCAGCTTGGGGACTAGCGGGAGGAGACCACACAGTGAGCAGTTCTTC.

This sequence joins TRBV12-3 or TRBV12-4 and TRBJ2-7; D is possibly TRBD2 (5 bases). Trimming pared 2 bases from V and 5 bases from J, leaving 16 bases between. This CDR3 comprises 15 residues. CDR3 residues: CASSLNNRAGDEQYF. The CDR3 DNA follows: TGTGCCAGCAGTTTAAACAATAGGGCGGGCGACGAGCAGTACTTC.

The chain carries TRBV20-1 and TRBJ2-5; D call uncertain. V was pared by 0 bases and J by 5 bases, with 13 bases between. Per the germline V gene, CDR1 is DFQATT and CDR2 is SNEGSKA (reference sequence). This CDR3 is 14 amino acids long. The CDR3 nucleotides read TGCAGTGCTAGAGATACTCTTGGCGCTGAGACCCAGTACTTC. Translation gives CSARDTLGAETQYF.

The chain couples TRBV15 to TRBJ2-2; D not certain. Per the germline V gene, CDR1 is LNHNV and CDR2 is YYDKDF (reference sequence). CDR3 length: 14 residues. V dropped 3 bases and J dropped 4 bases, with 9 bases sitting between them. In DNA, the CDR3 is TGTGCCACCAGCAGCGGGTCCGCCACCGGGGAGCTGTTTTTT. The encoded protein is CATSSGSATGELFF.

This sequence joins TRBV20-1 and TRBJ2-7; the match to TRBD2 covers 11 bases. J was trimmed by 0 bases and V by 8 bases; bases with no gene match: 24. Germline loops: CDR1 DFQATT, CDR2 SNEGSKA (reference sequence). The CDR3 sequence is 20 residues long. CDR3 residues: CSPTGLVGLAGGLSSYEQYF. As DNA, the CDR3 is TGCAGTCCCACAGGTTTAGTGGGGCTAGCGGGGGGCCTAAGCTCCTACGAGCAGTACTTC.

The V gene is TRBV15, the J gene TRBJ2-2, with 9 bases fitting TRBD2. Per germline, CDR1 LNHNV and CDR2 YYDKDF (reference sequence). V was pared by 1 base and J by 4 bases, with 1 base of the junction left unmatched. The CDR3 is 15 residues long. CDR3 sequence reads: CATSRGGGVTGELFF. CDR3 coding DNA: TGTGCCACCAGCAGAGGCGGGGGGGTCACCGGGGAGCTGTTTTTT.

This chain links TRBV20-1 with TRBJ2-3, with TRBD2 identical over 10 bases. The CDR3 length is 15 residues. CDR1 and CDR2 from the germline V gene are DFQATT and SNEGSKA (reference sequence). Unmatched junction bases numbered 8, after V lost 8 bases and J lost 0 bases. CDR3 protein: CSTTSGTLSTDTQYF. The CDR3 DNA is TGCAGTACTACTAGCGGGACCCTGAGCACAGATACGCAGTATTTT.

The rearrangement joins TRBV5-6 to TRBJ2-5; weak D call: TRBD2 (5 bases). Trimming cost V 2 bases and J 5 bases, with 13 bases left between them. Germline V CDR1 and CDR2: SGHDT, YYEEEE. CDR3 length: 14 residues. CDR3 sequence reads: CASSFNGVRETQYF. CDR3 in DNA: TGTGCCAGCAGCTTCAACGGGGTCCGTGAGACCCAGTACTTC. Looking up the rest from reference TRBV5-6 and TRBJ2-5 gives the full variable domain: DAGVTQSPTHLIKTRGQQVTLRCSPKSGHDTVSWYQQALGQGPQFIFQYYEEEERQRGNFPDRFSGHQFPNYSSELNVNALLLGDSALYLCASSFNGVRETQYFGPGTRLLVL.

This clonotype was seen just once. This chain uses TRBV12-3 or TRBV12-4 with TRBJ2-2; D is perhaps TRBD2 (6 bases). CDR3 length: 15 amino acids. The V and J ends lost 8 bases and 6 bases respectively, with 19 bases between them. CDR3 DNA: TGTGCCAGCTGCCGACTAGTTGGGCACTCCGGGGAGCTGTTTTTT. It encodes CASCRLVGHSGELFF.

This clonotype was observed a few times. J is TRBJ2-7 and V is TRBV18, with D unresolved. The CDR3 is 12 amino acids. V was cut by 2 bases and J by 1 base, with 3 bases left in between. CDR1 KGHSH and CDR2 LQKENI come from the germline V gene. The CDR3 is CASSPVSYEQYF. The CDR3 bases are TGTGCCAGCTCACCAGTATCCTACGAGCAGTACTTC.

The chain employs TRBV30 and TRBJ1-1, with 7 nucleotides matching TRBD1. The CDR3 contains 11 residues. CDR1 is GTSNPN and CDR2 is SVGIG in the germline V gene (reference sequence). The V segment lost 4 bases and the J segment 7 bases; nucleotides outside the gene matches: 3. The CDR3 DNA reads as TGTGCCTGGACCCGGACAGGTGAAGCTTTCTTT. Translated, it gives CAWTRTGEAFF.

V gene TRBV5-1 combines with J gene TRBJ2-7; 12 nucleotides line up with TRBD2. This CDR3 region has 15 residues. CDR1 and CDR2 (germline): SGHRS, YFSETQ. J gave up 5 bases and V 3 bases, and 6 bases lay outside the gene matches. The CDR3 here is CASSSGLAGLHEQYF. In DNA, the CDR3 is TGCGCCAGCAGCTCGGGACTAGCGGGTCTCCACGAGCAGTACTTC.

CDR3 DNA: TGTGCCAGTCGGGAAAATTTGGGGGGGGTGCAGTTCTTC. Amino acid sequence: CASRENLGGVQFF. The rearrangement links TRBV19 to TRBJ2-1; 7 nucleotides match TRBD2. The V gene's germline CDR1 is LNHDA and CDR2 SQIVND (reference sequence). V was pared by 8 bases and J by 12 bases, with 13 bases of the junction left unmatched. CDR3 length: 13 amino acids.

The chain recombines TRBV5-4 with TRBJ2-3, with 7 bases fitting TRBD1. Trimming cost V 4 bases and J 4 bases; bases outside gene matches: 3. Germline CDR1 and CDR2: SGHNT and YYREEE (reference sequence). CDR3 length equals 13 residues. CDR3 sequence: CASSQTGSDTQYF. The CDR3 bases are TGTGCCAGCAGCCAGACAGGGTCAGATACGCAGTATTTT.

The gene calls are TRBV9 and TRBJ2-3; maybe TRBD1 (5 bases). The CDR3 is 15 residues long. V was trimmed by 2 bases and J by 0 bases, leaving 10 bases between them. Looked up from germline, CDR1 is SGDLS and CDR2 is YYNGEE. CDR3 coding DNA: TGTGCCAGCAGCGTTACCAGGGCTAGCACAGATACGCAGTATTTT. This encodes CASSVTRASTDTQYF.

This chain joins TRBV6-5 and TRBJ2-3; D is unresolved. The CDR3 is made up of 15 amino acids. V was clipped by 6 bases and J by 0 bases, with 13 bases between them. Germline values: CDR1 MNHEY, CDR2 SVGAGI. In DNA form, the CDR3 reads TGTGCCAGCAGCCGCGCTCTACCAAGCACAGATACGCAGTATTTT. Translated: CASSRALPSTDTQYF.

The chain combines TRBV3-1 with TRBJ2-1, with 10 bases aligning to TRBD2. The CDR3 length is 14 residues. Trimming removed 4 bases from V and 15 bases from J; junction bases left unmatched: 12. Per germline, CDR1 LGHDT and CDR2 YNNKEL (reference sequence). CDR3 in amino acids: CASSPRVAGGLLFF. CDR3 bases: TGTGCCAGCAGCCCCCGGGTAGCGGGGGGTCTCCTGTTCTTC.

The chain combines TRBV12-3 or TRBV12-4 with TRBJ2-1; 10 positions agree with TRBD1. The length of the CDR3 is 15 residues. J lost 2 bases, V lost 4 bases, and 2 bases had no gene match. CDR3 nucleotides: TGTGCCAGCAGTTCTGGACAGGGGGCCTACAATGAGCAGTTCTTC. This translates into CASSSGQGAYNEQFF.

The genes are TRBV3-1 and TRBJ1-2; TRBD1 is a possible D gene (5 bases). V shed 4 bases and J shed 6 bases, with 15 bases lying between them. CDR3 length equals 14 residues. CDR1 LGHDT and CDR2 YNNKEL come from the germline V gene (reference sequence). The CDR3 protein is CASSRVRQTHGYTF. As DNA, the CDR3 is TGTGCCAGCAGCCGAGTCCGACAGACCCATGGCTACACCTTC.

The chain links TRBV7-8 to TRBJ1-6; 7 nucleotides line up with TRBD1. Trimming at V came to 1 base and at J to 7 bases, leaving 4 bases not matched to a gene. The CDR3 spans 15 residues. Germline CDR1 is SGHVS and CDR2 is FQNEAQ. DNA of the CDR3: TGTGCCAGCAGCTTAGGCGCAGGGGGGAATTCACCCCTCCACTTT. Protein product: CASSLGAGGNSPLHF.

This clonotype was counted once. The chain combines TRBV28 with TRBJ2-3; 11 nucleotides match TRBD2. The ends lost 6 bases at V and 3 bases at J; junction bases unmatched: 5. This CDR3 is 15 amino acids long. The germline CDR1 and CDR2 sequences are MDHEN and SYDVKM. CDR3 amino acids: CASSAWTSGTDTQYF. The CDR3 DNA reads TGTGCCAGCAGCGCCTGGACTAGCGGGACAGATACGCAGTATTTT.